This T cell receptor beta chain was captured in a study of blood T cell repertoires in COVID-19. Study-wide background: The study drew acute and convalescent COVID-19 samples from the United States, Italy and Spain. PBMCs, B-cell-depleted T cells, or T cells were the source of the cDNA or gDNA that made up the material.

Clones were read by immunoSEQ multiplex PCR, and TCRdb kept only the in-frame ones, dropping some. This table has some 360,000 clones, roughly 86% appearing once. Germline loops: CDR1 LNHDA, CDR2 SQIVND (reference sequence). The CDR3 spans 16 residues. V lost 10 bases to trimming and J lost 1 base; unmatched junction nucleotides: 12. V usage is TRBV19 and J usage is TRBJ1-2, with 10 bases fitting TRBD1. The specimen sequenced was peripheral blood. The receptor was derived from a woman aged 55 to 70 with COVID-19, enrolled during active disease. The CDR3 nucleotides read TGTGCCACCACGAGCGGGACAGGGGTGCTTAACTATGGCTACACCTTC. This gives the protein CATTSGTGVLNYGYTF.